The rows below give T cell receptor beta chains drawn from one sample of a study of blood T cell repertoires in COVID-19. Using immunoSEQ multiplex PCR, the repertoire was profiled, and TCRdb retains in-frame clones only, with some absent. The sample includes 380,000 or so clones, around 92% of them seen just once. Source material: peripheral blood. All receptors come from a man aged 35 to 55 with acute or convalescent COVID-19. The CDR3 runs from the conserved cysteine through the conserved F or W. Each record gives: clone size, J gene, V gene, CDR3 protein. Clone size is not always given. Where it is, it says once, few, many or a class for expanded clones.

size: .
J: TRBJ1-5
V: TRBV19
CDR3: CASSIGQGDHQPQHF

size: .
J: TRBJ1-5
V: TRBV27
CDR3: CASSFWWDSNQPQHF

size: once
J: TRBJ1-5
V: TRBV9
CDR3: CASGGQGNQPQHF

size: .
J: TRBJ2-3
V: TRBV7-3
CDR3: CASSPLAGITDTQYF

size: once
J: TRBJ1-1
V: TRBV19
CDR3: CASSTQGTFEAFF

size: .
J: TRBJ2-7
V: TRBV7-3
CDR3: CASSDTGRGDYEQYF

size: .
J: TRBJ2-5
V: TRBV30
CDR3: CAWSDSGRWRQETQYF

size: .
J: TRBJ2-5
V: TRBV7-8
CDR3: CASSIEPGQQETQYF

size: .
J: TRBJ2-2
V: TRBV2
CDR3: CASFWTVNTGELFF

size: .
J: TRBJ2-2
V: TRBV11-3
CDR3: CASSLGGGKSTDTGELFF

size: .
J: TRBJ1-6
V: TRBV13
CDR3: CASSAAGTQSYNSPLHF

size: .
J: TRBJ2-2
V: TRBV2
CDR3: CASSGLKNTGELFF

size: .
J: TRBJ1-1
V: TRBV6-2/TRBV6-3
CDR3: CASSLTGRVEAFF

size: .
J: TRBJ1-2
V: TRBV3-1/TRBV3-2
CDR3: CASSHWDRGLYGYTF

size: many
J: TRBJ2-7
V: TRBV7-3
CDR3: CASSLTGTSASYEQYF

size: .
J: TRBJ1-2
V: TRBV27
CDR3: CASSWSEGHGYTF

size: .
J: TRBJ1-2
V: TRBV5-1
CDR3: CASSARGNGYTF

size: .
J: TRBJ2-3
V: TRBV5-1
CDR3: CASSPRDRGRGTDTQYF

size: .
J: TRBJ1-1
V: TRBV19
CDR3: CASSIAPVGQTNTEAFF

size: .
J: TRBJ1-2
V: TRBV9
CDR3: CASSQTGGNYGYTF

size: .
J: TRBJ1-1
V: TRBV4-2
CDR3: CASSVKGGPGTEAFF

size: few
J: TRBJ1-5
V: TRBV2
CDR3: CASSEAAGGRQPQHF

size: once
J: TRBJ1-2
V: TRBV5-1
CDR3: CASSSGQGTPYGYTF

size: .
J: TRBJ2-7
V: TRBV27
CDR3: CASSFGHSYEQYF

size: .
J: TRBJ1-1
V: TRBV30
CDR3: CAWTQGIFPEAFF

size: .
J: TRBJ2-1
V: TRBV10-2
CDR3: CASSDSGRPPDEQFF

size: .
J: TRBJ1-4
V: TRBV19
CDR3: CASSGLLGEKLFF

size: .
J: TRBJ1-1
V: TRBV6-1
CDR3: CASSDFLGRGDTEAFF

size: .
J: TRBJ2-3
V: TRBV4-1
CDR3: CASSEASGKSTDTQYF

size: .
J: TRBJ2-7
V: TRBV28
CDR3: CASSLNVAGATGEQYF

size: .
J: TRBJ1-2
V: TRBV19
CDR3: CASSIDGTAYGYTF

size: .
J: TRBJ1-3
V: TRBV29-1
CDR3: CSATGGARGNTIYF

size: once
J: TRBJ1-6
V: TRBV19
CDR3: CASKLTGGRSPLHF

size: .
J: TRBJ2-7
V: TRBV29-1
CDR3: CSVEGRYEQYF

size: .
J: TRBJ2-7
V: TRBV2
CDR3: CASRPLAGALREQYF

size: once
J: TRBJ1-2
V: TRBV11-1
CDR3: CASSHYGTGGSGYTF

size: .
J: TRBJ2-1
V: TRBV5-6
CDR3: CASHGVLYNEQFF

size: .
J: TRBJ1-5
V: TRBV7-3
CDR3: CASSTHPGQPQHF

size: .
J: TRBJ1-6
V: TRBV4-2
CDR3: CASSQLSESPLHF

size: .
J: TRBJ1-5
V: TRBV18
CDR3: CASSPRRYRVNGDDQPQHF

size: few
J: TRBJ1-1
V: TRBV13
CDR3: CASSFRRGEAFF